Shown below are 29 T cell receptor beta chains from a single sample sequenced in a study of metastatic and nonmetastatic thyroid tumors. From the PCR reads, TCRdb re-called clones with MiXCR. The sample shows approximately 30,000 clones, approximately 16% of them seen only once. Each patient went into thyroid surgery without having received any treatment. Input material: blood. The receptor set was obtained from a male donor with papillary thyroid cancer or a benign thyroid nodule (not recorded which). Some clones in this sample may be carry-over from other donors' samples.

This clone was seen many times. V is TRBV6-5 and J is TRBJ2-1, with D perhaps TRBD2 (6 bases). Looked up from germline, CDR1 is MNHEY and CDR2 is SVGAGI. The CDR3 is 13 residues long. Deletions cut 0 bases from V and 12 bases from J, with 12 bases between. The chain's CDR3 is CASSYSRQGGQFF. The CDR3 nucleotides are TGTGCCAGCAGTTACTCGAGGCAGGGAGGGCAGTTCTTC.

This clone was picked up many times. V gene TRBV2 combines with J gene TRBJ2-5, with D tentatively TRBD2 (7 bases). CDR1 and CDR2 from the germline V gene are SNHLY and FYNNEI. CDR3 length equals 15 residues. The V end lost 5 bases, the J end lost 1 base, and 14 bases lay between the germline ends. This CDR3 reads CASSLRGGVQETQYF. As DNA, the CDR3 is TGTGCCAGCAGTTTAAGGGGGGGGGTCCAAGAGACCCAGTACTTC.

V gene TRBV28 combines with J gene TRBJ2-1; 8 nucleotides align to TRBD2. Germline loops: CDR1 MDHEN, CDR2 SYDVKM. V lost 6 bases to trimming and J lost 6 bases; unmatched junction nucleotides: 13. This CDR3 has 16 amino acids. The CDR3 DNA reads TGTGCCAGCAGCGATTTATCAGCGGGAGAGCGCAATGAGCAGTTCTTC. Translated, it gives CASSDLSAGERNEQFF.

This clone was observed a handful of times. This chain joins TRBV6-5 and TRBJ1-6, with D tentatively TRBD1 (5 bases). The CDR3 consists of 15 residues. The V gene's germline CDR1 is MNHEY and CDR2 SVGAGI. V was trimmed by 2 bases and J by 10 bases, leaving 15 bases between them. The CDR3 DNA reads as TGTGCCAGCAGTTACGGGACCGAGCGCCGGTCACCCCTCCACTTT. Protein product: CASSYGTERRSPLHF.

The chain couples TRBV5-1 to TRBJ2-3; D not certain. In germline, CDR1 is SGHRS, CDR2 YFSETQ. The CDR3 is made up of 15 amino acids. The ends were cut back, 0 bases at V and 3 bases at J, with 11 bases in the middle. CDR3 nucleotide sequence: TGCGCCAGCAGCTTGGAGACACCTAAGACAGATACGCAGTATTTT. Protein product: CASSLETPKTDTQYF.

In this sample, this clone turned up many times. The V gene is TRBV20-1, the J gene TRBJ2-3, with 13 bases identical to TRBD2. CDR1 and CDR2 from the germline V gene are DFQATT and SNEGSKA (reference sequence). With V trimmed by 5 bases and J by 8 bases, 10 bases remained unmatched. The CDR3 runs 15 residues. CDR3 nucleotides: TGCAGTGCTCCATTAACTAGCGGGAGGGAGGGTACGCAGTATTTT. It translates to CSAPLTSGREGTQYF.

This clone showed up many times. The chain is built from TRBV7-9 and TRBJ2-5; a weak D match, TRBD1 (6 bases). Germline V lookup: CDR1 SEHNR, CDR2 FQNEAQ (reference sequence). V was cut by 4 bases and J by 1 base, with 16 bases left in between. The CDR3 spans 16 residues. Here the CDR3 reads CASSYPPQGFQETQYF. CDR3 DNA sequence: TGTGCCAGCAGCTATCCCCCGCAGGGGTTCCAAGAGACCCAGTACTTC.

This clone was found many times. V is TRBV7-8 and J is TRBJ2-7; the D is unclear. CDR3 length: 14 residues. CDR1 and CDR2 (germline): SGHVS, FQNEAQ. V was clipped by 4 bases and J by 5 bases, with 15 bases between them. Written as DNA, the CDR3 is TGTGCCAGCAGCTCAAGACTCCCCGAGCACGAGCAGTACTTC. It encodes CASSSRLPEHEQYF.

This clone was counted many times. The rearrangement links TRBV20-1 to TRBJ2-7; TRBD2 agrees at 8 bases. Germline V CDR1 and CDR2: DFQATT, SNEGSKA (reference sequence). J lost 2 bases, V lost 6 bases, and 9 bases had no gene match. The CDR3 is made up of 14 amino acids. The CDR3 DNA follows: TGCAGTGCGTTAGCTAGCGGGCAAGCCTACGAGCAGTACTTC. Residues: CSALASGQAYEQYF.

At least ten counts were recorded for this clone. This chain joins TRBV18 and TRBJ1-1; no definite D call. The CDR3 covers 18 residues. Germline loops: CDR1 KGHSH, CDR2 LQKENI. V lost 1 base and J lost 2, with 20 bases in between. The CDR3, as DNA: TGTGCCAGCTCACCACGTGGCTTGGACGGATACATAAACACTGAAGCTTTCTTT. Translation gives CASSPRGLDGYINTEAFF.

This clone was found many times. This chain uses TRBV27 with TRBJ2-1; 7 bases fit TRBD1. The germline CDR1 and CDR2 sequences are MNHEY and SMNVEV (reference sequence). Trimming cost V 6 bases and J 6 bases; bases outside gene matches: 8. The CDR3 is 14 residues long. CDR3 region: CASSPGTAGNEQFF. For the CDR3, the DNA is TGTGCCAGCAGCCCCGGGACAGCCGGCAATGAGCAGTTCTTC.

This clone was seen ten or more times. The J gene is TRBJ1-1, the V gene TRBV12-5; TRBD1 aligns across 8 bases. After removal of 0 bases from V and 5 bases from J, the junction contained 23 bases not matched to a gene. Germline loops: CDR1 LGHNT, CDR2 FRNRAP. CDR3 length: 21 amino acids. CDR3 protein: CASGLVPIGRTPRGRGTEAFF. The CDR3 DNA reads TGTGCTAGTGGTTTGGTACCCATCGGCAGGACCCCCAGGGGGCGAGGGACTGAAGCTTTCTTT.

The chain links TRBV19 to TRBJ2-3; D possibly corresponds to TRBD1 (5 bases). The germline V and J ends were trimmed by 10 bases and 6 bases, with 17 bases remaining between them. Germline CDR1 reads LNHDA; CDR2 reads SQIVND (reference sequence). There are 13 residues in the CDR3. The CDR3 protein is CAITLRVGDTQYF. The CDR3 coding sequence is TGTGCCATTACCCTCAGGGTGGGTGATACGCAGTATTTT.

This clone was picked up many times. The CDR3 bases are TGTGCCAGCAGACGGGAGGGACTAAGCGGGATGGATGAGCAGTTCTTC. Translating gives CASRREGLSGMDEQFF. The chain employs TRBV6-1 and TRBJ2-1; 8 nucleotides line up with TRBD2. CDR1 is MNHNS, CDR2 SASEGT, per germline. This CDR3 has 16 amino acids. After removal of 6 bases from V and 8 bases from J, the junction contained 15 bases not matched to a gene.

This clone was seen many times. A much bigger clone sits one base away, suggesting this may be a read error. For the CDR3, the DNA is TGTGCCAGTAGTATCTCTCCAGGGGCAACCTACGAGCAGTACTTC. It codes for CASSISPGATYEQYF. The rearrangement links TRBV19 to TRBJ2-7; D is possibly TRBD1 (6 bases). The CDR3 has 15 residues. With 3 bases removed from V and 2 bases from J, the gap between germline ends came to 14 bases. Per the germline V gene, CDR1 is LNHDA and CDR2 is SQIVND (reference sequence).

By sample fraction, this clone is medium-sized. Here the CDR3 reads CASSLKAGRGPLHF. The CDR3 nucleotides read TGTGCCAGCAGTCTCAAGGCCGGACGAGGTCCCCTCCACTTT. The rearrangement joins TRBV27 to TRBJ1-6; D not certain. The CDR3 is 14 amino acids. The germline V gene has CDR1 MNHEY and CDR2 SMNVEV (reference sequence). The V gene lost 5 bases and the J gene lost 13 bases, with 18 bases spanning the gap.

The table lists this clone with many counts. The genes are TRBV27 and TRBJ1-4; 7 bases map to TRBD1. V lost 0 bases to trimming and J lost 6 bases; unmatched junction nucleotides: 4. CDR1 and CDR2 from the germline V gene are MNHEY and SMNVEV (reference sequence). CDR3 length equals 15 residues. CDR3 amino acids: CASSLSGTVYEKLFF. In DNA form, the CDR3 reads TGTGCCAGCAGTTTATCTGGGACAGTGTATGAAAAACTGTTTTTT.

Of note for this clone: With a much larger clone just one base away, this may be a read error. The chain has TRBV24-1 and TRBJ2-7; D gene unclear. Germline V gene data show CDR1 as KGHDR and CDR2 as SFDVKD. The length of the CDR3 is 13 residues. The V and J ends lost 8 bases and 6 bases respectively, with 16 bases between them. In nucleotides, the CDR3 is TGTGCCACCAACCCGGACGGTTGGGGCGAGCAGTACTTC. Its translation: CATNPDGWGEQYF.

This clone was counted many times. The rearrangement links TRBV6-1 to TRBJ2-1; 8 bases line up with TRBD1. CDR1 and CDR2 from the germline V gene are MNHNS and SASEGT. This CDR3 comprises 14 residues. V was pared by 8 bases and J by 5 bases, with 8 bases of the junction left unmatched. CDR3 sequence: CASANRGRNNEQFF. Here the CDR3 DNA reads TGTGCCAGCGCAAACAGGGGGAGGAACAATGAGCAGTTCTTC.

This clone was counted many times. This chain's CDR3 is CASSLDAGGMVEQYF. The CDR3 coding sequence is TGTGCCAGCAGCTTAGACGCGGGCGGGATGGTCGAGCAGTACTTC. The V call is TRBV7-2, the J call TRBJ2-7; a possible D gene is TRBD2 (6 bases). Per the germline V gene, CDR1 is SGHTA and CDR2 is FQGNSA. This CDR3 comprises 15 residues. V gave up 1 base and J gave up 6 bases, with 16 bases separating them.

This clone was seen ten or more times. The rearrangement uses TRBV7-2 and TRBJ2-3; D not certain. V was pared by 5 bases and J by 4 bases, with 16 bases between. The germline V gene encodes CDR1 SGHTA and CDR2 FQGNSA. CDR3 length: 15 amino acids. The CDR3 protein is CASSLDPRRSDTQYF. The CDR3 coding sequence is TGTGCCAGCAGCCTGGACCCCCGACGGTCAGATACGCAGTATTTT.

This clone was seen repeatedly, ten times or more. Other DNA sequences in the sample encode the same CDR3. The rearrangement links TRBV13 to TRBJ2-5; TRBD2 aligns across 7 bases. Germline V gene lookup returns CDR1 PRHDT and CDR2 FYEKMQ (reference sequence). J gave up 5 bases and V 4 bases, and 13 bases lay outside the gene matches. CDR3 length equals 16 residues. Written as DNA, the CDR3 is TGTGCCAGCAGCTCACTTGGGGGGGTGGGGCGTGAGACCCAGTACTTC. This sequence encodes CASSSLGGVGRETQYF. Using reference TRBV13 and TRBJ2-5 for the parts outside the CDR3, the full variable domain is AAGVIQSPRHLIKEKRETATLKCYPIPRHDTVYWYQQGPGQDPQFLISFYEKMQSDKGSIPDRFSAQQFSDYHSELNMSSLELGDSALYFCASSSLGGVGRETQYFGPGTRLLVL.

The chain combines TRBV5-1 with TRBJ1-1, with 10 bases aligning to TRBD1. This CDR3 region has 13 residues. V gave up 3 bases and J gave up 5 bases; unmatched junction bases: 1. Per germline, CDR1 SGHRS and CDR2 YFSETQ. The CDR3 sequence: CASSSDRGTEAFF. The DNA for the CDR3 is TGCGCCAGCAGCTCGGACAGGGGGACTGAAGCTTTCTTT.

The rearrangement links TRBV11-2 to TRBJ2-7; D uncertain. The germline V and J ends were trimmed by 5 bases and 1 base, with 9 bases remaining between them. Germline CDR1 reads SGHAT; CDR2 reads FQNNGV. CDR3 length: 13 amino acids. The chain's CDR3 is CASSQQESYEQYF. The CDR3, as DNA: TGTGCCAGCAGCCAGCAGGAATCCTACGAGCAGTACTTC.

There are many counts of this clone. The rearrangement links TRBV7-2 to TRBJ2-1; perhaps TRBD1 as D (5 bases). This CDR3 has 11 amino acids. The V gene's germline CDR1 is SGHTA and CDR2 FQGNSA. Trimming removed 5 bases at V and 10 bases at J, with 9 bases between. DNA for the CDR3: TGTGCCAGCAGCCTCTCAGGGGAGCAGTTCTTC. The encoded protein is CASSLSGEQFF.

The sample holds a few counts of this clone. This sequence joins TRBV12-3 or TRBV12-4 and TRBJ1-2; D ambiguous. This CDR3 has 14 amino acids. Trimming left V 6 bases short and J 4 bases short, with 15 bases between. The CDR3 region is CASSIAGPFYGYTF. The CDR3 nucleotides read TGTGCCAGCAGCATAGCCGGACCCTTCTATGGCTACACCTTC.

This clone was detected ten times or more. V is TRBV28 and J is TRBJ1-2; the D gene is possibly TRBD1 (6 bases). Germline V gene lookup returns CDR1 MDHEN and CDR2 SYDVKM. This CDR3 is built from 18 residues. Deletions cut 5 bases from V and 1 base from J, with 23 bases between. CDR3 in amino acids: CASSLPAGTPKINYGYTF. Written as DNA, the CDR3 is TGTGCCAGCAGTCTTCCGGCCGGGACACCTAAGATTAACTATGGCTACACCTTC.

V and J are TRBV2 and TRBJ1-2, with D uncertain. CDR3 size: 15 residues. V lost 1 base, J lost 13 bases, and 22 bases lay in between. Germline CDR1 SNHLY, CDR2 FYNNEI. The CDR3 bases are TGTGCCAGCAGTGAAGGCCCCCAAGCGCCCCATGACTGCACCTTC. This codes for CASSEGPQAPHDCTF.

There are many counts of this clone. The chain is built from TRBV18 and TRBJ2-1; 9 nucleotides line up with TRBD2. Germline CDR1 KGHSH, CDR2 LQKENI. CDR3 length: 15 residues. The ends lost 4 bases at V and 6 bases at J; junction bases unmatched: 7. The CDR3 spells CASSRAGGPFNEQFF. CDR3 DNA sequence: TGTGCCAGCTCACGGGCGGGAGGGCCGTTCAATGAGCAGTTCTTC.